This note documents a single T cell receptor (beta chain) sequence. The antigen is unknown. The sample belongs to a study of T-cell reconstitution after alpha-beta-depleted transplantation in children. Broader study findings: A year post-transplant, T-cell counts and diversity derived mostly from newly produced T cells.

From germline, CDR1 is MGHRA and CDR2 YSYEKL. V lost 0 bases to trimming and J lost 3 bases, with 18 bases between them. The CDR3 length is 17 residues. Preparation of the TCRbeta library used unique molecular identifiers. Via MiXCR, TCRdb re-called the PCR reads, giving one row per CDR3 protein. The sample has over 85,000 distinct CDR3 sequences, around 6.1% seen once; the top ten hold about 6%. The TCR sequence derives from a female patient aged 2 to 10 who had a stem cell transplant for Fanconi anemia, so the T cells may come from the graft donor. V is TRBV4-1 and J is TRBJ2-7, with D tentatively TRBD1 (7 bases). Sequencing was performed on PBMCs, mostly from graft donor cells, taken 60 days after TCRalphabeta/CD19-depleted stem cell transplant. This CDR3 reads CASSQEKVAGGSYEQYF. As DNA, the CDR3 is TGCGCCAGCAGCCAAGAGAAGGTGGCAGGGGGGAGCTACGAGCAGTACTTC.